The 5 T cell receptor beta chains reported below all come from one sample, sequenced in a study of shared clonotypes between healthy human individuals. TCRdb's table, derived via immunoSEQ multiplex PCR, lists solely in-frame clones and lacks some. Here the sample spans roughly 2.5 million clones, just over 90% being singletons. Specimen: naive CD4+ T cells sorted from blood. Subset in this sample: CD45RA+ positively selected. The receptor source for this set is a young man in good health.

V gene TRBV11-2 combines with J gene TRBJ2-7; 10 bases line up with TRBD2. The ends lost 5 bases at V and 0 bases at J; junction bases unmatched: 4. Germline-derived CDR1 and CDR2 are SGHAT and FQNNGV. This CDR3 contains 15 residues. The CDR3 loop reads CASSPTSGVSYEQYF. Here the CDR3 DNA reads TGTGCCAGCAGCCCCACTAGCGGGGTCTCCTACGAGCAGTACTTC.

This chain joins TRBV18 and TRBJ2-7; D unclear. Germline V lookup: CDR1 KGHSH, CDR2 LQKENI. With 6 bases removed from V and 5 bases from J, the gap between germline ends came to 17 bases. The CDR3 is 14 amino acids. The CDR3 loop reads CASSPQEGLDEQYF. The DNA of the CDR3 is TGTGCCAGCTCCCCCCAGGAAGGGCTCGACGAGCAGTACTTC.

The chain uses TRBV6-1 and TRBJ2-3; 7 bases agree with TRBD1. The germline gives CDR1 MNHNS, CDR2 SASEGT. This CDR3 has 15 residues. V was pared by 3 bases and J by 3 bases, with 6 bases of the junction left unmatched. This CDR3 is CASSESGQFTDTQYF. CDR3 DNA sequence: TGTGCCAGCAGTGAGTCGGGACAGTTTACAGATACGCAGTATTTT.

The V gene is TRBV7-3, the J gene TRBJ1-1; no firm D call. Germline-derived CDR1 and CDR2 are SGHTA and FQGTGA. The CDR3 is made up of 18 amino acids. V dropped 1 base and J dropped 3 bases, with 21 bases sitting between them. The CDR3 region has the DNA TGTGCCAGCAGCTTAAAAGGCAGGAGGTTGTGTAAGGACACTGAAGCTTTCTTT. This encodes CASSLKGRRLCKDTEAFF.

The chain couples TRBV28 to TRBJ1-1, with 7 bases fitting TRBD1. V was pared by 3 bases and J by 0 bases, with 10 bases of the junction left unmatched. The CDR3 has 17 residues. Per germline, CDR1 MDHEN and CDR2 SYDVKM. The CDR3 spells CASSFEQGGPMNTEAFF. The CDR3 DNA reads as TGTGCCAGCAGTTTTGAGCAGGGGGGGCCCATGAACACTGAAGCTTTCTTT.